The following is a TCR beta chain sequence with its context. Source study methods: The authors estimated nucleated cell counts from reference gene primer amplification. Some clones are missing from TCRdb's copy, which holds only in-frame ones; the method was immunoSEQ multiplex PCR. D and trimming were read from the DNA, whereas the V and J calls and clone size are those reported in that table. The table shows fewer than 60,000 clones, with roughly 89% occurring only once. This record comes from a study of blood T cell repertoires in COVID-19. As for the study in general: Sites across the United States, Italy and Spain contributed samples from acute and convalescent COVID-19. PBMCs, B-cell-depleted T cells, or T cells provided the cDNA or gDNA that made up the material.

Germline values: CDR1 MNHEY, CDR2 SVGEGT. The CDR3 has 11 amino acids. Trimming cost V 6 bases and J 3 bases, with 6 bases left between them. The chain employs TRBV6-2 or TRBV6-3 and TRBJ2-7; D is undetermined. The sequencing input was peripheral blood. The clonotype comes from an elderly man with active or convalescent COVID-19. CDR3 sequence: CASSSFYEQYF. CDR3 DNA: TGTGCCAGCAGCTCCTTCTACGAGCAGTACTTC.